This T cell receptor beta chain is drawn from a study of vaccination and CD4 T cells after COVID-19. As for treatment: roughly 10-day PBMC culture with coronavirus spike peptide pools or control peptides (ViraFEST assay). Comments on this clonotype: Its antigen remains unidentified.

The Oncomine TCR Beta short-read assay was applied to DNA of cultured CD4+ T cells. MiXCR was run by TCRdb on the PCR reads, yielding one entry per CDR3 protein. The data contain 8,000 to 9,500 distinct CDR3 sequences, approximately 59% of them seen just once; the ten biggest clones take up 15% to 19%. Trimming took 1 base from V and 8 from J, leaving 8 bases between them. This CDR3 comprises 12 residues. CDR1 is SGHTA, CDR2 FQGNSA, per germline. Here the sequenced sample was cultured CD4+ T cells from blood, taken after SARS-CoV-2 vaccination. The sequence derives from a human donor with COVID-19. The chain has TRBV7-2 and TRBJ1-2; TRBD1 is a possible D gene (6 bases). The chain's CDR3 is CASSLDRAGYTF. The CDR3 nucleotides are TGTGCCAGCAGCTTAGACAGGGCGGGCTACACCTTC.